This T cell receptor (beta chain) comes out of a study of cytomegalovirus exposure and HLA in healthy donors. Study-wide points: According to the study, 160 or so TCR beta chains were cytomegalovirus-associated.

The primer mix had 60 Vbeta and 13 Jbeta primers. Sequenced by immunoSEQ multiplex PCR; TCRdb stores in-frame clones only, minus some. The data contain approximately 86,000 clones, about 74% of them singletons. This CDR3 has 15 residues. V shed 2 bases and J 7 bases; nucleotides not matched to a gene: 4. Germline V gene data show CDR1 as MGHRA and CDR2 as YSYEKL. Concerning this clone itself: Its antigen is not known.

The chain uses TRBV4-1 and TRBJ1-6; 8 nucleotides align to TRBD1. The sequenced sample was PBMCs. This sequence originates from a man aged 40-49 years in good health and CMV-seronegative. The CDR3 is CASSQQGAKNSPLHF. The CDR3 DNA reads TGCGCCAGCAGCCAACAGGGGGCTAAGAATTCACCCCTCCACTTT.